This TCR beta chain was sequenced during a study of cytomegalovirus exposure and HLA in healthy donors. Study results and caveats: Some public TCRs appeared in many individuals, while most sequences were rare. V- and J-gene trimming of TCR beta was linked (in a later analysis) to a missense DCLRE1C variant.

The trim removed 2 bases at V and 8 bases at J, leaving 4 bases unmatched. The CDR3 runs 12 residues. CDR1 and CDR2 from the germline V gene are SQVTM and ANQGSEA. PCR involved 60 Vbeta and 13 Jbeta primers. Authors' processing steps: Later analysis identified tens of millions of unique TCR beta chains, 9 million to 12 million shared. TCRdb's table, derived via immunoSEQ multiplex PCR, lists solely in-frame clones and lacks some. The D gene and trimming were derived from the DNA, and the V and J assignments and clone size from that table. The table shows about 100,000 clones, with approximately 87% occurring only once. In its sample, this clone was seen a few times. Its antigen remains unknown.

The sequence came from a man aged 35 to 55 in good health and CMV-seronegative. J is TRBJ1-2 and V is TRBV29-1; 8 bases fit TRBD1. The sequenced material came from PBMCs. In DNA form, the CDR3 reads TGCAGCGTTGAACAGGGGGCGGGAGGCTACACCTTC. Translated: CSVEQGAGGYTF. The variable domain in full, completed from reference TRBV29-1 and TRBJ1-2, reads SAVISQKPSRDICQRGTSLTIQCQVDSQVTMMFWYRQQPGQSLTLIATANQGSEATYESGFVIDKFPISRPNLTFSTLTVSNMSPEDSSIYLCSVEQGAGGYTFGSGTRLTVV.